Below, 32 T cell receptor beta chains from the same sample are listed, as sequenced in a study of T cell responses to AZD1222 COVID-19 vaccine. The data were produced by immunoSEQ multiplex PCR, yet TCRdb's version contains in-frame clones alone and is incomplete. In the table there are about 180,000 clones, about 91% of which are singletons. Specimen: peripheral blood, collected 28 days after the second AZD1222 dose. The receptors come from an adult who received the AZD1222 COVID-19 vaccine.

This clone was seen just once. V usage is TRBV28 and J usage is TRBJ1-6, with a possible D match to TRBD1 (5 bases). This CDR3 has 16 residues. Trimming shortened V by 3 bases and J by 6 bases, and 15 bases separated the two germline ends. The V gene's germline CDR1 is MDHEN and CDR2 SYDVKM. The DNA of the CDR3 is TGTGCCAGCAGTTTCCCTCCGGGGGGGTCTAATTCACCCCTCCACTTT. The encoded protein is CASSFPPGGSNSPLHF.

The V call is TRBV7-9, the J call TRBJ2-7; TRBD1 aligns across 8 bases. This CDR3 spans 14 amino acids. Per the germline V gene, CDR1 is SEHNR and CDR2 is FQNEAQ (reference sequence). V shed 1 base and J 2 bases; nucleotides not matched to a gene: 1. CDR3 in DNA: TGTGCCAGCAGCTTAGGGACAGGGCCCTACGAGCAGTACTTC. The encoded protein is CASSLGTGPYEQYF.

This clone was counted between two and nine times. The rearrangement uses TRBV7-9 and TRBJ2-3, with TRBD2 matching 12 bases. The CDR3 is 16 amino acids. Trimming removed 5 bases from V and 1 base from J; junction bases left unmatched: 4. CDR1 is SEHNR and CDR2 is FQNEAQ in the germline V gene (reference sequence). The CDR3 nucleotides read TGTGCCAGCAGCGGGACTAGCGGGCGGGGCACAGATACGCAGTATTTT. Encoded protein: CASSGTSGRGTDTQYF.

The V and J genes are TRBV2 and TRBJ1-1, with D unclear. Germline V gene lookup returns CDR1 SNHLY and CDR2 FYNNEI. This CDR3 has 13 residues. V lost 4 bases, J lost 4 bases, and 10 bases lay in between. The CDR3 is CASSARESTEAFF. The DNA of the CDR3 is TGTGCCAGCAGTGCAAGAGAGAGCACTGAAGCTTTCTTT. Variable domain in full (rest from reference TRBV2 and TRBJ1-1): EPEVTQTPSHQVTQMGQEVILRCVPISNHLYFYWYRQILGQKVEFLVSFYNNEISEKSEIFDDQFSVERPDGSNFTLKIRSTKLEDSAMYFCASSARESTEAFFGQGTRLTVV.

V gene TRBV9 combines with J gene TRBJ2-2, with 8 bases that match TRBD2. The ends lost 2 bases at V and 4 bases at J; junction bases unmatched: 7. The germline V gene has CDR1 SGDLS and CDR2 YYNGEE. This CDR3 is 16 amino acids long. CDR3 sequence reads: CASSVSGTRFTGELFF. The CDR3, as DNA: TGTGCCAGCAGCGTTAGCGGGACTAGGTTCACCGGGGAGCTGTTTTTT.

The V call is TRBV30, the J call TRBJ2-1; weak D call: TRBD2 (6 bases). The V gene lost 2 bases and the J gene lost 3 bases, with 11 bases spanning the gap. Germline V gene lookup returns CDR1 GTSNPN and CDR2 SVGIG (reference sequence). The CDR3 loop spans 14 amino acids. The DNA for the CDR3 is TGTGCCTGGAGTTCGGGACTTGGCTACAATGAGCAGTTCTTC. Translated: CAWSSGLGYNEQFF. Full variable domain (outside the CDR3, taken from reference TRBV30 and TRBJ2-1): SQTIHQWPATLVQPVGSPLSLECTVEGTSNPNLYWYRQAAGRGLQLLFYSVGIGQISSEVPQNLSASRPQDRQFILSSKKLLLSDSGFYLCAWSSGLGYNEQFFGPGTRLTVL.

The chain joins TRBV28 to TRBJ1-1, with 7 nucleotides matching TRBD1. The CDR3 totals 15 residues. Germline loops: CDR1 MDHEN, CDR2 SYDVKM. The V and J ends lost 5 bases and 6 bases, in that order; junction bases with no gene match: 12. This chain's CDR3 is CASSQHGQARPEAFF. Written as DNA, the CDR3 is TGTGCCAGCAGTCAACATGGACAGGCCCGGCCTGAAGCTTTCTTT.

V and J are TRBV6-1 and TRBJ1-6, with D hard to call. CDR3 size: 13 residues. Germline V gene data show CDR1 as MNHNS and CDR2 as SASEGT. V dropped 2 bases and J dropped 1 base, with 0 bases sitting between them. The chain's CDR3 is CASSESYNSPLHF. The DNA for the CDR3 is TGTGCCAGCAGTGAATCCTATAATTCACCCCTCCACTTT.

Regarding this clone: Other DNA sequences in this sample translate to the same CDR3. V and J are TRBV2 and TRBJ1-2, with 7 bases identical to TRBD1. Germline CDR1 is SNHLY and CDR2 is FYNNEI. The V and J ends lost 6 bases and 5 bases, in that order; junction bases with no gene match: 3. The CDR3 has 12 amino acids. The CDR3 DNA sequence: TGTGCCAGCAGCGAACAGGGGTATGGCTACACCTTC. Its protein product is CASSEQGYGYTF.

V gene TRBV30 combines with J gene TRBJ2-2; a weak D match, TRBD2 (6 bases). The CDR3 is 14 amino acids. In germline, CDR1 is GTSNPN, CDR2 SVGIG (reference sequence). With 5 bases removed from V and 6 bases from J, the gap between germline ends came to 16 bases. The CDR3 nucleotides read TGTGCCTGGGGACGTTCGGGGGTCCCCGGGGAGCTGTTTTTT. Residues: CAWGRSGVPGELFF. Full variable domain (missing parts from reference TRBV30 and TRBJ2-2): SQTIHQWPATLVQPVGSPLSLECTVEGTSNPNLYWYRQAAGRGLQLLFYSVGIGQISSEVPQNLSASRPQDRQFILSSKKLLLSDSGFYLCAWGRSGVPGELFFGEGSRLTVL.

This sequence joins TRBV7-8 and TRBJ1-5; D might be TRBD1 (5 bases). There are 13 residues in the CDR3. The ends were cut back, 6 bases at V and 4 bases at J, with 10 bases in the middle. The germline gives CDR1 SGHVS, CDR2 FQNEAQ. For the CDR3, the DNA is TGTGCCAGCAGGTTGGGGCCTAATCAGCCCCAGCATTTT. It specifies CASRLGPNQPQHF.

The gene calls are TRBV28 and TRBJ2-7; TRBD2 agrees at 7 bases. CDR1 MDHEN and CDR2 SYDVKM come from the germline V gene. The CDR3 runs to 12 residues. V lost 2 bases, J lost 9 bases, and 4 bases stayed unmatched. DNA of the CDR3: TGTGCCAGCAGTTTAGGGGGGGTAAGGCAGTACTTC. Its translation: CASSLGGVRQYF.

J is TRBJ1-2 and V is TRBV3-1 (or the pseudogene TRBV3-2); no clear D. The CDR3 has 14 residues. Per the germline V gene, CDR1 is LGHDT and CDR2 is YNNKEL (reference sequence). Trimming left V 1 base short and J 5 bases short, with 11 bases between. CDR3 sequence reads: CASSQVSSEYGYTF. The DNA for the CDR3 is TGTGCCAGCAGCCAAGTTTCATCAGAGTATGGCTACACCTTC.

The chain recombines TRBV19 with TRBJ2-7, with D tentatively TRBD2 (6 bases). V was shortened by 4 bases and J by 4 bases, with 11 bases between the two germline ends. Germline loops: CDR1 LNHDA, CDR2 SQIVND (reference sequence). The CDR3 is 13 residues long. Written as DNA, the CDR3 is TGTGCCAGTAGTAGCGGACTAAATTACGAGCAGTACTTC. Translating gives CASSSGLNYEQYF.

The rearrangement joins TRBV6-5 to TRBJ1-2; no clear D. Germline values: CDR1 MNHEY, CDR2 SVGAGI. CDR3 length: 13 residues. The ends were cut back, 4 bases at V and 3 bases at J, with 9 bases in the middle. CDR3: CASSSRPYYGYTF. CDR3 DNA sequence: TGTGCCAGCAGTTCCCGGCCTTACTATGGCTACACCTTC.

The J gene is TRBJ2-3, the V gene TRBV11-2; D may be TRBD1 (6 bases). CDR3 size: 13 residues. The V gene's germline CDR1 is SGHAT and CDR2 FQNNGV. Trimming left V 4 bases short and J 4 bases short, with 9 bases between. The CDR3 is CASSSDRSDTQYF. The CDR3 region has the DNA TGTGCCAGCAGCTCCGACAGGTCAGATACGCAGTATTTT.

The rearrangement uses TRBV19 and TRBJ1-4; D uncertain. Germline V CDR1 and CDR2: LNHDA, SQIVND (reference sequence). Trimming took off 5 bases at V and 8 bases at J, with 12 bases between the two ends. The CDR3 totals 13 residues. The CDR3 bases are TGTGCCAGTAGTTCGAAGGCTCGGGAAAAACTGTTTTTT. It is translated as CASSSKAREKLFF.

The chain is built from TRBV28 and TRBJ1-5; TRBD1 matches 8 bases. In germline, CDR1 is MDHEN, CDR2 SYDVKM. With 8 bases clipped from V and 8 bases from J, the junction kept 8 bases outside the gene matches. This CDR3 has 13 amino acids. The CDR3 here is CASSDRAKEPQHF. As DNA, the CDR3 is TGTGCCAGCTCGGACAGGGCTAAAGAGCCCCAGCATTTT.

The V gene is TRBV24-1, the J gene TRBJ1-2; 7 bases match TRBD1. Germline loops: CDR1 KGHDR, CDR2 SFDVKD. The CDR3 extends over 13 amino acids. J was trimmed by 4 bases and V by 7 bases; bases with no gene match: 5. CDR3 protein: CATRGGDSYGYTF. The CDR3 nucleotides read TGTGCCACCAGGGGAGGGGACAGCTATGGCTACACCTTC.

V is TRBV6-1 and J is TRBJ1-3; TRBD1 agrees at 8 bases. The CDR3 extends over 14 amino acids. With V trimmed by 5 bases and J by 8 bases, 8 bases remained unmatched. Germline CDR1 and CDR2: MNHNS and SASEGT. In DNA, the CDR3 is TGTGCCAGCAGTTCAGGACAGGGCGGTGACACCATATATTTT. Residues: CASSSGQGGDTIYF.

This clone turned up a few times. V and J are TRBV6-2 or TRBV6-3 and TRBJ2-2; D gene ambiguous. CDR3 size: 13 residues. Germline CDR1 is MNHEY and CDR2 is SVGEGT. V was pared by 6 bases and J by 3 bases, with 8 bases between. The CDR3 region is CASSGTYTGELFF. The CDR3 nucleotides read TGTGCCAGCAGCGGCACATACACCGGGGAGCTGTTTTTT.

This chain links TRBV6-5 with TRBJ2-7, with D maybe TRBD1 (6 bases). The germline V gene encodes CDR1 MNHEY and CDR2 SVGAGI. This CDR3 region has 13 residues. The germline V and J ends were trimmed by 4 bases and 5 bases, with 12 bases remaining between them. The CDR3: CASSLSRDNEQYF. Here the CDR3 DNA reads TGTGCCAGCAGTTTATCCAGGGACAACGAGCAGTACTTC.

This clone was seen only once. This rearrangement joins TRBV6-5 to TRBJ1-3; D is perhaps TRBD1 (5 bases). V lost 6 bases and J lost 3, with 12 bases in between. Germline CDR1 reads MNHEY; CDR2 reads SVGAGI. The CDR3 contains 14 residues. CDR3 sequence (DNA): TGTGCCAGCAGGATCGGGACCGATGGAAACACCATATATTTT. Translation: CASRIGTDGNTIYF.

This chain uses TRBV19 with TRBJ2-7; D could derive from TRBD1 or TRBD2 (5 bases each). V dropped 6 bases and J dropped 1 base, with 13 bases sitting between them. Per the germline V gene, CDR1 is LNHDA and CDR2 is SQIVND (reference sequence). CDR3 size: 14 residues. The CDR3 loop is CASRPTGGSYEQYF. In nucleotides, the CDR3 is TGTGCCAGTAGACCTACAGGAGGATCCTACGAGCAGTACTTC. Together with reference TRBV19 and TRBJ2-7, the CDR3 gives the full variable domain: DGGITQSPKYLFRKEGQNVTLSCEQNLNHDAMYWYRQDPGQGLRLIYYSQIVNDFQKGDIAEGYSVSREKKESFPLTVTSAQKNPTAFYLCASRPTGGSYEQYFGPGTRLTVT.

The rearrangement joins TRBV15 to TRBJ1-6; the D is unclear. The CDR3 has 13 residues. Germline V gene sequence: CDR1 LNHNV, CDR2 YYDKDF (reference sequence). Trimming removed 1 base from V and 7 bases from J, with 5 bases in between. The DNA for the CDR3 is TGTGCCACCAGCAGAGCCTCAAATTCACCCCTCCACTTT. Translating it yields CATSRASNSPLHF.

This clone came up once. The CDR3 loop reads CASSQGNYGYTF. The DNA for the CDR3 is TGTGCCAGCAGTCAGGGGAACTATGGCTACACCTTC. The chain couples TRBV6-5 to TRBJ1-2, with TRBD1 as a possible D gene (6 bases). The germline V and J ends were trimmed by 5 bases and 2 bases, with 6 bases remaining between them. The CDR3 totals 12 residues. The V gene's germline CDR1 is MNHEY and CDR2 SVGAGI.

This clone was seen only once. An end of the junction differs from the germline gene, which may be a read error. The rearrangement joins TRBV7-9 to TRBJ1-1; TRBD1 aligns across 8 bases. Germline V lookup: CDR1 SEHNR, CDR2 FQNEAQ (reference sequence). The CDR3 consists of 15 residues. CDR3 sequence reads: CASSGTGGVKTEAFF. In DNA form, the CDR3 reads TGTGCCAGCAGCGGAACAGGGGGGGTGAAAACTGAAGCTTTCTTT.

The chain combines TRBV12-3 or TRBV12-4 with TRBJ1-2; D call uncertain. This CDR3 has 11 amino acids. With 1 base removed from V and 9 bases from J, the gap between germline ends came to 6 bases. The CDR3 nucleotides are TGTGCCAGCAGTTTAGGGCGGCGCTACACCTTC. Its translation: CASSLGRRYTF.

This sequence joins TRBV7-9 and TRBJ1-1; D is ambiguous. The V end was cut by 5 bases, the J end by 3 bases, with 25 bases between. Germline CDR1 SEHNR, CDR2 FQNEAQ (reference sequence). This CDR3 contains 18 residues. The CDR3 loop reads CASSPKLTPGRVHTEAFF. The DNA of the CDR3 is TGTGCCAGCAGCCCAAAATTAACGCCTGGAAGGGTCCACACTGAAGCTTTCTTT.

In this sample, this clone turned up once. This CDR3 reads CASSYRQGYGYTF. The CDR3 nucleotides read TGTGCCAGCAGTTACCGGCAGGGGTATGGCTACACCTTC. The chain couples TRBV6-6 to TRBJ1-2, with a weak D call TRBD1 (6 bases). CDR1 is MNHNY, CDR2 SVGAGI, per germline (reference sequence). V was shortened by 2 bases and J by 5 bases, with 9 bases between the two germline ends. The CDR3 sequence is 13 residues long.

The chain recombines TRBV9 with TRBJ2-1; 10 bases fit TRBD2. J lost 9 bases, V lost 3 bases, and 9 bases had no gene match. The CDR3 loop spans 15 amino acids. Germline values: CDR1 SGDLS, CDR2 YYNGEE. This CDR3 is CASSASGGALGEQFF. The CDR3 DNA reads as TGTGCCAGCAGCGCGAGCGGGGGGGCCCTCGGTGAGCAGTTCTTC.

CDR3 nucleotide sequence: TGTGCCAGTAGTATAGCTGGCGGGGGGGCCGTCGAGCAGTACTTC. The encoded protein is CASSIAGGGAVEQYF. This chain joins TRBV19 and TRBJ2-7; 9 nucleotides match TRBD2. Germline CDR1 reads LNHDA; CDR2 reads SQIVND (reference sequence). This CDR3 contains 15 residues. With 1 base clipped from V and 6 bases from J, the junction kept 7 bases outside the gene matches.